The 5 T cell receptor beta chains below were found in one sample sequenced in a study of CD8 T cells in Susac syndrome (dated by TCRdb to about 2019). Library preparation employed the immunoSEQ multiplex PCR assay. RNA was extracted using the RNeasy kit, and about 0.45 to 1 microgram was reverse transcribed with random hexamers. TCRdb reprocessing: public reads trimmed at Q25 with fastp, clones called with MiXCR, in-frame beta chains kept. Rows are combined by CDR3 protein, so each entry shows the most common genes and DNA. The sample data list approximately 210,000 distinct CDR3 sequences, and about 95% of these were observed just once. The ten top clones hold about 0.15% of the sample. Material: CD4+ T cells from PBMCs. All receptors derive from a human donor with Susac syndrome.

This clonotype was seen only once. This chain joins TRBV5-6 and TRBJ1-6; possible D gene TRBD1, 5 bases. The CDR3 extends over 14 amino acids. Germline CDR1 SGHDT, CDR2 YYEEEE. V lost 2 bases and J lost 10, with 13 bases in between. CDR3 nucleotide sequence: TGTGCCAGCAGCTTCGGGGAGGACAACTCACCCCTCCACTTT. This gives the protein CASSFGEDNSPLHF. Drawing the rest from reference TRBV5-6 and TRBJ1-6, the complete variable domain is DAGVTQSPTHLIKTRGQQVTLRCSPKSGHDTVSWYQQALGQGPQFIFQYYEEEERQRGNFPDRFSGHQFPNYSSELNVNALLLGDSALYLCASSFGEDNSPLHFGNGTRLTVT.

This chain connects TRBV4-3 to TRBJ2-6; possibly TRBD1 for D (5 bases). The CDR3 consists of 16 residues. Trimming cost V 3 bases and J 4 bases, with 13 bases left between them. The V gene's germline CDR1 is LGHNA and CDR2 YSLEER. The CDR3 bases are TGCGCCAGCAGCCAGTACCAGGGATCCGGGGCCAACGTCCTGACTTTC. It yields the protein CASSQYQGSGANVLTF.

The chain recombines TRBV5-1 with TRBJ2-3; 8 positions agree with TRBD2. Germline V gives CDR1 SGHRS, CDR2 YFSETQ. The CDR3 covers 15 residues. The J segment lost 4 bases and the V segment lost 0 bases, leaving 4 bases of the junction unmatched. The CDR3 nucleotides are TGCGCCAGCAGCTTGGGTAGCGGGGCGGCAGATACGCAGTATTTT. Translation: CASSLGSGAADTQYF.

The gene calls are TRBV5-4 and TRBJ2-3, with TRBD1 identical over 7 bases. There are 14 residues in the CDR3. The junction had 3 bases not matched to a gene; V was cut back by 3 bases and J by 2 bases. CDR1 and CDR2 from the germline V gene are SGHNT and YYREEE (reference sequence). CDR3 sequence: CASSYGQVTDTQYF. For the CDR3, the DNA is TGTGCCAGCAGCTATGGACAGGTCACAGATACGCAGTATTTT.

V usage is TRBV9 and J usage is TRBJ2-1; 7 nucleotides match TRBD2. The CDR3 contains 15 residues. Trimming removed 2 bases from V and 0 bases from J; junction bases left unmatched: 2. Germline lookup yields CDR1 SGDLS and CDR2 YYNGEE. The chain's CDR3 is CASSVSSGSYNEQFF. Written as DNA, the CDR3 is TGTGCCAGCAGCGTTTCTAGCGGCTCCTACAATGAGCAGTTCTTC.